This is a list of T cell receptor beta chains from one sample in a study of cytomegalovirus exposure and HLA in healthy donors. TCRdb keeps only in-frame clones here, not all; method: immunoSEQ multiplex PCR. This sample has 150,000 or so clones; roughly 77% occur once, and the top ten carry roughly 4.2%. The sequenced material came from PBMCs. All receptors derive from a male donor in good health and CMV-seronegative. Each CDR3 is given with its conserved first and last residue. Each record gives: clone size, V gene, D gene, J gene, CDR3 protein, CDR3 DNA. The D gene is left open where the match is weak. Size values are once, few and many counts, or a class for expanded clones, and some rows have none.

size: NA; V: TRBV5-8; D: TRBD1; J: TRBJ1-4; CDR3: CASSSGTGSEKLFF; DNA: TGTGCCAGCAGCTCCGGGACAGGGTCTGAAAAACTGTTTTTT
size: few; V: TRBV5-1; D: TRBD1; J: TRBJ1-1; CDR3: CASSLAGGSTFQNTEAFF; DNA: TGCGCCAGCAGCTTGGCAGGGGGCTCGACCTTCCAAAACACTGAAGCTTTCTTT
size: NA; V: TRBV7-9; D: TRBD1; J: TRBJ2-7; CDR3: CASTGGGTGKYEQYF; DNA: TGTGCCAGCACCGGAGGTGGGACAGGGAAATACGAGCAGTACTTC
size: few; V: TRBV7-2; D: TRBD2; J: TRBJ2-3; CDR3: CASSFRWRGTDTQYF; DNA: TGTGCCAGCAGCTTCCGGTGGCGGGGGACAGATACGCAGTATTTT
size: NA; V: TRBV4-1; D: NA; J: TRBJ1-1; CDR3: CASRQGINTEAFF; DNA: TGCGCCAGCAGACAGGGAATAAACACTGAAGCTTTCTTT
size: NA; V: TRBV7-2; D: NA; J: TRBJ2-1; CDR3: CASSLVAYYNEQFF; DNA: TGTGCCAGCAGCTTAGTCGCCTACTACAATGAGCAGTTCTTC
size: once; V: TRBV7-2; D: TRBD1; J: TRBJ1-1; CDR3: CASSLGNRGFAEAFF; DNA: TGTGCCAGCAGCTTGGGAAACAGGGGTTTTGCTGAAGCTTTCTTT
size: NA; V: TRBV10-3; D: TRBD1; J: TRBJ2-7; CDR3: CAISTGTVPPYEQYF; DNA: TGTGCCATCAGCACGGGGACAGTTCCCCCCTACGAGCAGTACTTC
size: NA; V: TRBV6-5; D: TRBD2; J: TRBJ2-7; CDR3: CASRRGGYYEQYF; DNA: TGTGCCAGCAGGCGGGGGGGGTACTACGAGCAGTACTTC
size: few; V: TRBV2; D: TRBD1; J: TRBJ2-2; CDR3: CASRGGTGGPTGELFF; DNA: TGTGCCAGCAGAGGCGGGACAGGGGGGCCCACCGGGGAGCTGTTTTTT
size: NA; V: TRBV2; D: TRBD2; J: TRBJ2-7; CDR3: CASSEGLAGAYEQYF; DNA: TGTGCCAGCAGTGAGGGGCTAGCGGGAGCTTACGAGCAGTACTTC
size: NA; V: TRBV9; D: TRBD2; J: TRBJ2-7; CDR3: CASSLGTSGIYEQYF; DNA: TGTGCCAGCAGCCTAGGGACTAGCGGGATCTACGAGCAGTACTTC
size: NA; V: TRBV11-3; D: TRBD2; J: TRBJ2-1; CDR3: CASSWMTSGSSYNEQFF; DNA: TGTGCCAGCAGCTGGATGACTAGCGGAAGCTCCTACAATGAGCAGTTCTTC
size: NA; V: TRBV7-2; D: TRBD1; J: TRBJ2-2; CDR3: CASSLMTGWSTGELFF; DNA: TGTGCCAGCAGCTTAATGACAGGGTGGTCCACCGGGGAGCTGTTTTTT
size: NA; V: TRBV19; D: TRBD1; J: TRBJ1-6; CDR3: CASSADRAYNSPLHF; DNA: TGTGCCAGTAGTGCCGACAGGGCTTATAATTCACCCCTCCACTTT
size: NA; V: TRBV7-2; D: NA; J: TRBJ2-5; CDR3: CASQRGGLSQETQYF; DNA: TGTGCCAGCCAGAGGGGGGGACTCTCCCAAGAGACCCAGTACTTC
size: NA; V: TRBV6-1; D: NA; J: TRBJ1-4; CDR3: CASEANPLRKLFF; DNA: TGTGCCAGCGAAGCCAACCCCTTGAGAAAACTGTTTTTT
size: few; V: TRBV19; D: TRBD1; J: TRBJ1-2; CDR3: CASSTSPGTEAGYTF; DNA: TGTGCCAGTAGTACCTCCCCCGGGACAGAGGCTGGCTACACCTTC
size: few; V: TRBV7-8; D: TRBD2; J: TRBJ2-5; CDR3: CASSLRLAGSQETQYF; DNA: TGTGCCAGCAGCTTACGCCTAGCGGGGTCCCAAGAGACCCAGTACTTC
size: NA; V: TRBV14; D: TRBD1; J: TRBJ1-2; CDR3: CASSQAGQGAYGYTF; DNA: TGTGCCAGCAGCCAAGCCGGGCAGGGGGCTTATGGCTACACCTTC